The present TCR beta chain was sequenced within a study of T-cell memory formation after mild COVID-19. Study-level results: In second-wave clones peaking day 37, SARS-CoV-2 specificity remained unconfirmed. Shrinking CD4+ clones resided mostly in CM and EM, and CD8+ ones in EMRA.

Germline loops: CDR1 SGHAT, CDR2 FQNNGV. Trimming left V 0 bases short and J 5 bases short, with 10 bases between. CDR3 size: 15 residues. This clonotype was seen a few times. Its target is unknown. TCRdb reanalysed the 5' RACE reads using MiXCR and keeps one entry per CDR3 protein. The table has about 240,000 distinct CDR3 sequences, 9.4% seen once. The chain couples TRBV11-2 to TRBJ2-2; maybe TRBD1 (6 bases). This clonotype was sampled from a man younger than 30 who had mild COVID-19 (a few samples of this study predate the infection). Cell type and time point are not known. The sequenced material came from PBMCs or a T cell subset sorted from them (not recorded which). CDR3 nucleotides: TGTGCCAGCAGCTTAGACCACAGGGTAACCGGGGAGCTGTTTTTT. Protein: CASSLDHRVTGELFF.